This T cell receptor (beta chain) was found in a study of OX40 agonist ivuxolimab in advanced cancers. With respect to the entire study: Ivuxolimab was an agonistic, fully human IgG2 monoclonal antibody directed against OX40 (CD134), a costimulatory receptor. Intravenous ivuxolimab was administered to patients every 2 weeks at six dose levels: 0.01, 0.1, 0.3, 1.5, 3 and 10 mg/kg. Among the roughly 50 dose-escalation patients, around 19 had hepatocellular carcinoma, approximately 15 melanoma, 9 renal cell carcinoma and 9 head and neck cancer. The dose-escalation cohort was roughly 87% male with a mean age of around 64 years, ranging from about 23 to 85. Patients were allowed to have had prior anti-PD-1, anti-PD-L1 or anti-CTLA-4 therapy, and approximately 40% of the dose-escalation patients had previously received checkpoint inhibitors. Partial responses were achieved by three dose-escalation patients, of whom one had hepatocellular carcinoma and two had cutaneous melanoma. The purpose of peripheral TCRbeta sequencing was to test whether ivuxolimab changed TCR sequence diversity and led to clonal T-cell expansion. The monotherapy dose-escalation portion (N ≈ 50 patients) of the phase I ivuxolimab trial is reported in the paper.

Patients with autoimmune disease history or receiving systemic immunosuppression were excluded from the trial. Peripheral blood for TCR sequencing was drawn from every dose cohort at baseline, at cycle 4 day 1 and at cycle 7 day 1. The samples were taken from a phase I, first-in-human, multicenter, open-label dose-escalation trial of ivuxolimab. Adults with locally advanced or metastatic melanoma, renal cell carcinoma, hepatocellular carcinoma or head and neck squamous cell carcinoma were enrolled in the trial. Before TCR sequencing, CD4+ T cells and CD8+ T cells were sorted from peripheral blood as separate populations. Comments on this clone: Its antigen remains undetermined. No clone much larger than this one lies a single base away; base qualities are absent.

The CDR3 runs 15 amino acids, cysteine and phenylalanine included. The entry retains the CDR3 DNA only, 45 bases that are in frame from base 1. From the germline V gene, CDR1 is MNHNS and CDR2 is SASEGT. Trimming leaves V shorter by 4 bases and J shorter by 11 bases, with the junction holding 12 bases beyond the gene matches. The investigation overall reported the following: Low levels of normalized T-cell clonal expansion were also shown by some nonresponding patients. On average, CD8+ T cells showed more expanded clones than CD4+ T cells after ivuxolimab. In the 0.1-3.0 mg/kg groups, partial responders were among the patients with the lowest normalized peripheral clonal expansion, particularly in CD8+ T cells. Clonal expansion of both CD4+ and CD8+ blood T cells was observed from baseline to week 6 at doses 0.1 to 3.0 mg/kg. The antigen specificity of the peripheral T cells that underwent clonal expansion was not determined.

For sequencing of the TCRbeta CDR3 region, genomic DNA was extracted from the sorted cells. The immunoSEQ Assay was used for sequencing of TCRbeta CDR3 regions. TCRdb took over this immuneACCESS table, retaining in-frame rearrangements with V and J assigned. Such tables are incomplete; in checked studies, under half of the missing clones stem from an unresolved V gene, and the remainder is unexplained. For this sample there are roughly 92,000 clones; about 90% appear just once. Of the sample, 8% to 9.5% is held by the ten largest clones. The TCR originated in an adult with an advanced solid tumor such as melanoma, head and neck, liver or kidney cancer. The sequenced sample was CD4+ or CD8+ T cells sorted from blood, obtained in a trial of the OX40 agonist ivuxolimab. In this chain, TRBV6-1 is recombined with TRBJ1-5, with TRBD1 matching 9 junction bases. The encoded CDR3 is CASSARDRASGAQHF. The DNA sequence is given as TGTGCCAGCAGTGCCCGGGACAGGGCCTCGGGGGCCCAGCATTTT.